Shown below are 26 T cell receptor beta chains from a single sample sequenced in a study of blood T cell repertoires in COVID-19. Profiling relied on immunoSEQ multiplex PCR, and the TCRdb table lists in-frame clones only, not all of them. This table has roughly 260,000 clones, around 90% appearing once. The specimen was peripheral blood. These receptors were taken from a woman in her forties or fifties who had recovered from COVID-19.

The chain combines TRBV7-9 with TRBJ2-1; TRBD2 matches 9 bases. J was trimmed by 7 bases and V by 7 bases; bases with no gene match: 5. Germline V CDR1 and CDR2: SEHNR, FQNEAQ (reference sequence). This CDR3 has 13 residues. For the CDR3, the DNA is TGTGCCAGCAAAGTAGCGGGAGAAAATGAGCAGTTCTTC. This encodes CASKVAGENEQFF.

For this clone: A much larger clone lies one base from this, so it may be a read error. The chain carries TRBV11-2 and TRBJ2-7, with D perhaps matching TRBD2 (6 bases). Trimming left V 5 bases short and J 3 bases short, with 11 bases between. Germline values: CDR1 SGHAT, CDR2 FQNNGV. There are 13 residues in the CDR3. The chain's CDR3 is CASSAGTYYEQYF. The DNA of the CDR3 is TGTGCCAGCAGCGCCGGGACTTACTACGAGCAGTACTTC.

The V call is TRBV7-2, the J call TRBJ2-1; 7 bases are shared with TRBD1. J was trimmed by 5 bases and V by 6 bases; bases with no gene match: 13. Germline V gives CDR1 SGHTA, CDR2 FQGNSA. The CDR3 is made up of 16 amino acids. CDR3 sequence: CASRGPGQRTHNEQFF. The CDR3 nucleotides are TGTGCCAGCAGGGGACCGGGACAGAGGACCCACAATGAGCAGTTCTTC.

The chain has TRBV6-5 and TRBJ1-1, with D tentatively TRBD1 (6 bases). CDR3 size: 13 residues. Per the germline V gene, CDR1 is MNHEY and CDR2 is SVGAGI. Trimming stripped 6 bases from V and 5 bases from J, with 13 bases between. The CDR3 here is CASSPRGGTEAFF. CDR3 DNA: TGTGCCAGCAGCCCCAGGGGCGGGACTGAAGCTTTCTTT.

J is TRBJ1-1 and V is TRBV6-5, with 8 positions matching TRBD1. V gave up 0 bases and J gave up 5 bases; unmatched junction bases: 5. CDR1 is MNHEY, CDR2 SVGAGI, per germline. The CDR3 extends over 15 amino acids. The chain's CDR3 is CASSYSGRGRTEAFF. CDR3 nucleotides: TGTGCCAGCAGTTACTCCGGCAGGGGGCGAACTGAAGCTTTCTTT.

The chain couples TRBV7-6 to TRBJ2-2; TRBD1 is a possible D gene (6 bases). The CDR3 consists of 17 residues. Per the germline V gene, CDR1 is SGHVS and CDR2 is FNYEAQ. V shed 5 bases and J shed 0 bases, with 16 bases lying between them. This chain's CDR3 is CASSRAGAAANTGELFF. As DNA, the CDR3 is TGTGCCAGCAGCCGAGCAGGGGCCGCCGCGAACACCGGGGAGCTGTTTTTT.

This clone was counted only a few times. The chain couples TRBV5-5 to TRBJ2-5; the match to TRBD2 covers 8 bases. V shed 4 bases, J shed 5 bases, and the junction held 4 bases outside the gene matches. The germline CDR1 and CDR2 sequences are SGHKS and YYEKEE (reference sequence). The CDR3 covers 13 residues. CDR3 sequence: CASSRGLGETQYF. The CDR3 coding sequence is TGTGCCAGCAGCAGGGGACTAGGGGAGACCCAGTACTTC.

This rearrangement joins TRBV20-1 to TRBJ1-5, with 9 bases matching TRBD1. In germline, CDR1 is DFQATT, CDR2 SNEGSKA (reference sequence). The CDR3 length is 15 residues. The V segment lost 3 bases and the J segment 6 bases; nucleotides outside the gene matches: 9. CDR3 nucleotide sequence: TGCAGTGCTAGTTTCGGACAGGGGATTATTCAGCCCCAGCATTTT. It translates to CSASFGQGIIQPQHF.

V usage is TRBV7-2 and J usage is TRBJ1-2, with 7 nucleotides matching TRBD1. The CDR3 is 15 amino acids. Trimming at V came to 5 bases and at J to 4 bases, leaving 10 bases not matched to a gene. CDR1 is SGHTA and CDR2 is FQGNSA in the germline V gene. In DNA form, the CDR3 reads TGTGCCAGCAGCCGCGACAGGGAGCCGGGCTATGGCTACACCTTC. Residues: CASSRDREPGYGYTF.

The chain employs TRBV3-1 (or the pseudogene TRBV3-2) and TRBJ1-2; TRBD1 matches at 7 bases. The V and J ends lost 4 bases and 8 bases, in that order; junction bases with no gene match: 7. CDR1 and CDR2 from the germline V gene are LGHDT and YNNKEL (reference sequence). The CDR3 length is 13 residues. The CDR3 bases are TGTGCCAGCAGCCCATACAGGGGTTACGGCTACACCTTC. It yields the protein CASSPYRGYGYTF.

This clone was detected many times. V is TRBV5-3 and J is TRBJ2-1; D is possibly TRBD1 (5 bases). TRBV5-3 is marked as an open reading frame, function uncertain. CDR3 length equals 11 residues. The V and J ends lost 8 bases and 4 bases respectively, with 7 bases between them. The CDR3 loop is CARDKYNEQFF. CDR3 nucleotide sequence: TGTGCCAGGGACAAATACAATGAGCAGTTCTTC.

The V call is TRBV7-9, the J call TRBJ2-1; TRBD2 matches 9 bases. With V trimmed by 3 bases and J by 9 bases, 6 bases remained unmatched. Germline CDR1 SEHNR, CDR2 FQNEAQ (reference sequence). The CDR3 spans 14 residues. The CDR3 DNA follows: TGTGCCAGCAGCTTTCTGGCGGGAGGGCCTGAGCAGTTCTTC. It translates to CASSFLAGGPEQFF.

The rearrangement links TRBV4-2 to TRBJ1-2; TRBD1 matches 7 bases. J was trimmed by 4 bases and V by 0 bases; bases with no gene match: 5. The CDR3 totals 15 residues. CDR1 is LGHNA and CDR2 is YNFKEQ in the germline V gene. The CDR3: CASSQDKGASYGYTF. The CDR3 DNA reads as TGTGCCAGCAGCCAAGATAAGGGGGCCAGCTATGGCTACACCTTC.

The chain joins TRBV23-1 to TRBJ2-7, with D possibly matching TRBD2 (5 bases). TRBV23-1 is an ORF for which the function is uncertain. This CDR3 region has 19 residues. V was trimmed by 1 base and J by 0 bases, leaving 22 bases between them. CDR3 in amino acids: CASSQCEVGYCGPSYEQYF. CDR3 bases: TGCGCCAGCAGTCAATGTGAGGTTGGTTATTGCGGGCCCTCCTACGAGCAGTACTTC.

The CDR3 DNA is TGTGCCAGCAGCTTAGCGCAAGTACTAGCGGGCCACAATGAGCAGTTCTTC. Residues: CASSLAQVLAGHNEQFF. V is TRBV7-9 and J is TRBJ2-1, with 9 bases that match TRBD2. Germline loops: CDR1 SEHNR, CDR2 FQNEAQ (reference sequence). This CDR3 has 17 amino acids. The junction had 8 bases not matched to a gene; V was cut back by 0 bases and J by 5 bases.

The rearrangement joins TRBV3-1 (or the pseudogene TRBV3-2) to TRBJ2-3, with a possible D match to TRBD1 (5 bases). The CDR3 extends over 15 amino acids. Trimming stripped 2 bases from V and 4 bases from J, with 13 bases between. CDR1 is LGHDT and CDR2 is YNNKEL in the germline V gene (reference sequence). The CDR3 is CASSQRVAGPDTQYF. CDR3 coding DNA: TGTGCCAGCAGCCAACGAGTGGCAGGGCCAGATACGCAGTATTTT.

CDR3 region: CASSYSQGWYEQYF. The CDR3 nucleotides read TGTGCCAGCAGTTACAGCCAGGGGTGGTACGAGCAGTACTTC. The V and J genes are TRBV6-2 or TRBV6-3 and TRBJ2-7; a possible D gene is TRBD1 (6 bases). The CDR3 covers 14 residues. Per germline, CDR1 MNHEY and CDR2 SVGEGT. Trimming removed 2 bases at V and 4 bases at J, with 12 bases between.

The chain carries TRBV19 and TRBJ2-5, with D unclear. Germline CDR1 reads LNHDA; CDR2 reads SQIVND (reference sequence). The CDR3 covers 13 residues. Deletions cut 5 bases from V and 2 bases from J, with 9 bases between. CDR3 bases: TGTGCCAGTAGTTTTGACGGGCAAGAGACCCAGTACTTC. Protein sequence: CASSFDGQETQYF.

The chain links TRBV25-1 to TRBJ2-2, with TRBD1 matching 8 bases. The ends lost 3 bases at V and 6 bases at J; junction bases unmatched: 12. This CDR3 comprises 17 residues. Germline CDR1 MGHDK, CDR2 SYGVNS. CDR3 sequence: CASSEIWTGQRPGELFF. The CDR3 DNA follows: TGTGCCAGCAGTGAGATTTGGACAGGGCAGCGGCCCGGGGAGCTGTTTTTT.

The chain uses TRBV7-9 and TRBJ2-2; TRBD2 matches 12 bases. The V segment lost 5 bases and the J segment 7 bases; nucleotides outside the gene matches: 8. The CDR3 has 16 residues. Germline lookup yields CDR1 SEHNR and CDR2 FQNEAQ (reference sequence). The CDR3 region has the DNA TGTGCCAGCAGCGACCGGACTAGCGGGACAGTCGGGGAGCTGTTTTTT. This codes for CASSDRTSGTVGELFF.

The chain uses TRBV18 and TRBJ2-2, with D maybe TRBD2 (6 bases). Germline CDR1 is KGHSH and CDR2 is LQKENI. The CDR3 sequence is 16 residues long. V gave up 4 bases and J gave up 3 bases, with 15 bases separating them. CDR3 sequence: CASSRGGPVDTGELFF. CDR3 nucleotide sequence: TGTGCCAGCTCACGGGGAGGCCCAGTGGACACCGGGGAGCTGTTTTTT. Full variable domain (missing parts from reference TRBV18 and TRBJ2-2): NAGVMQNPRHLVRRRGQEARLRCSPMKGHSHVYWYRQLPEEGLKFMVYLQKENIIDESGMPKERFSAEFPKEGPSILRIQQVVRGDSAAYFCASSRGGPVDTGELFFGEGSRLTVL.

A remark on this clone: The same CDR3 also results from other DNA sequences found in this sample. The chain is built from TRBV9 and TRBJ2-7; 11 bases match TRBD1. The CDR3 consists of 14 residues. Germline values: CDR1 SGDLS, CDR2 YYNGEE. V trimming: 4 bases; J trimming: 4 bases; junction bases outside the gene matches: 4. CDR3 DNA sequence: TGTGCCAGCAGCCCAGGACAGGGGGCATACGAGCAGTACTTC. It specifies CASSPGQGAYEQYF.

This chain connects TRBV9 to TRBJ2-2, with 8 bases fitting TRBD1. The germline V gene has CDR1 SGDLS and CDR2 YYNGEE. CDR3 length: 18 residues. Trimming cost V 0 bases and J 3 bases; bases outside gene matches: 10. The CDR3 spells CASSVATRGTGDTGELFF. CDR3 sequence (DNA): TGTGCCAGCAGCGTAGCTACGAGGGGGACAGGAGACACCGGGGAGCTGTTTTTT.

The chain has TRBV14 and TRBJ1-2, with D tentatively TRBD1 (6 bases). There are 13 residues in the CDR3. The germline V and J ends were trimmed by 4 bases and 8 bases, with 14 bases remaining between them. CDR1 and CDR2 from the germline V gene are SGHDN and FVKESK. In nucleotides, the CDR3 is TGTGCCAGCAGCCTTACAGGGATGGAGGGCTACACCTTC. This gives the protein CASSLTGMEGYTF.

This clone appeared once. The chain is built from TRBV5-6 and TRBJ2-4; D perhaps matches TRBD1 (5 bases). Germline lookup yields CDR1 SGHDT and CDR2 YYEEEE. V was shortened by 2 bases and J by 3 bases, with 12 bases between the two germline ends. The CDR3 sequence is 15 residues long. The CDR3 bases are TGTGCCAGCAGCTTACCAGGGCGACACAAAAACATTCAGTACTTC. It is translated as CASSLPGRHKNIQYF.

The rearrangement joins TRBV10-3 to TRBJ2-5; 10 bases line up with TRBD1. Trimming cost V 4 bases and J 4 bases; bases outside gene matches: 9. CDR1 is ENHRY and CDR2 is SYGVKD in the germline V gene. The CDR3 consists of 16 residues. In DNA form, the CDR3 reads TGTGCCATCAGTGGCCGGGGGACAGGGGTTAGAGAGACCCAGTACTTC. Translation gives CAISGRGTGVRETQYF.